This T cell receptor beta chain was sequenced in a study of beta chain features in type 1 diabetes. Study-level results: People with Type 1 diabetes carried modestly yet significantly shorter TCRB CDR3s in all four CD4+ subsets.

The investigators reverse transcribed all of the isolated RNA, so they sequenced expressed TCRB transcripts. Using immunoSEQ multiplex PCR, the repertoire was profiled, and TCRdb retains in-frame clones only, with some absent. Seen here are about 280,000 clones, 14% to 15% observed once, and the top ten hold roughly 0.015%. The CDR3 loop spans 15 amino acids. V was clipped by 6 bases and J by 5 bases; unmatched bases: 11. Looked up from germline, CDR1 is SGHNT and CDR2 is YYREEE (reference sequence). On this clone: What it binds is unknown.

The receptor was derived from a man between 18 and 35 years old with type 1 diabetes. The chain couples TRBV5-4 to TRBJ2-1; 7 nucleotides align to TRBD2. The sequencing input was naive CD4+ T cells from blood. CDR3 sequence: CASKPRASGNNEQFF. CDR3 nucleotides: TGTGCCAGCAAACCTAGGGCTAGCGGCAACAATGAGCAGTTCTTC.